A selection of T cell receptor beta chains follows, all from one sample in a study of PD-L1 blockade in urothelial cancer. The data were produced by immunoSEQ multiplex PCR, yet TCRdb's version contains in-frame clones alone and is incomplete. The sample includes 90,000 to 130,000 clones, approximately 90% of them seen just once. The starting material was PBMCs, obtained around atezolizumab (anti-PD-L1) treatment. The receptors stem from a man aged 55 to 70 with urothelial cancer. Both conserved end residues are part of each CDR3. A D gene is named only where the DNA matches it firmly. Rows give clone size only sometimes, using once, few, many, or a class for an expanded clone.

d_call,clone_size,j_call,v_call,cdr3_nt,cdr3_aa
TRBD2,-,TRBJ2-7,TRBV27,TGTGCCAGCAGGGAGTGGGCTAGCGGGACCTACGAGCAGTACTTC,CASREWASGTYEQYF
-,-,TRBJ1-4,TRBV11-2,TGTGCCAGCAGCTTAATACCCACTGCTGAAAAACTGTTTTTT,CASSLIPTAEKLFF
-,-,TRBJ2-1,TRBV19,TGTGCCAGTAGTGTCGGACAAATACGCTCCTACAATGAGCAGTTCTTC,CASSVGQIRSYNEQFF
-,-,TRBJ2-1,TRBV7-2,TGTGCCAGCACCCGTGGCGGGAAGCACAATGAGCAGTTCTTC,CASTRGGKHNEQFF
-,-,TRBJ2-1,TRBV4-3,TGCGCCAGCAGCCAAGAGAGGGGGGAGCAGTTCTTC,CASSQERGEQFF
TRBD1,-,TRBJ1-2,TRBV13,TGTGCCAGCAGGATAGGGACAGGCATTAGCGTTAACTATGGCTACACCTTC,CASRIGTGISVNYGYTF
TRBD1,-,TRBJ1-1,TRBV27,TGTGCCAGCAGTAGGACAGGGGTGAAGACTGAAGCTTTCTTT,CASSRTGVKTEAFF
TRBD2,-,TRBJ2-5,TRBV19,TGTGCCAGTAGTATTTATCCCGCAGGCGGGAGGGGCGAGGAGACCCAGTACTTC,CASSIYPAGGRGEETQYF
-,once,TRBJ2-1,TRBV7-2,TGTGCCAGCAGCTCACAGGTGAGCTCCTACAATGAGCAGTTCTTC,CASSSQVSSYNEQFF
TRBD2,-,TRBJ2-1,TRBV7-2,TGTGCCAGCAGCTTCGCGGGGGGGCCGGATGAGCAGTTCTTC,CASSFAGGPDEQFF
-,-,TRBJ1-3,TRBV7-2,TGTGCCAGCAGCTTAGTCCATACTAGCTCTGGAAACACCATATATTTT,CASSLVHTSSGNTIYF
TRBD1,-,TRBJ2-7,TRBV5-6,TGTGCCAGCAGCTGGGGGCAGGGGGCGGGGGAGCAGTACTTC,CASSWGQGAGEQYF
TRBD1,-,TRBJ2-7,TRBV2,TGTGCCAGCAGTGTCGAGAGGGACAGGTCCTACGAGCAGTACTTC,CASSVERDRSYEQYF
TRBD2,-,TRBJ2-2,TRBV6-6,TGTGCCAGCAAGTCTAGCGGGAACACCGGGGAGCTGTTTTTT,CASKSSGNTGELFF
TRBD2,-,TRBJ2-7,TRBV11-2,TGTGCCAGCAGCTTATCGAGCGGGGGGTACTCCTACGAGCAGTACTTC,CASSLSSGGYSYEQYF